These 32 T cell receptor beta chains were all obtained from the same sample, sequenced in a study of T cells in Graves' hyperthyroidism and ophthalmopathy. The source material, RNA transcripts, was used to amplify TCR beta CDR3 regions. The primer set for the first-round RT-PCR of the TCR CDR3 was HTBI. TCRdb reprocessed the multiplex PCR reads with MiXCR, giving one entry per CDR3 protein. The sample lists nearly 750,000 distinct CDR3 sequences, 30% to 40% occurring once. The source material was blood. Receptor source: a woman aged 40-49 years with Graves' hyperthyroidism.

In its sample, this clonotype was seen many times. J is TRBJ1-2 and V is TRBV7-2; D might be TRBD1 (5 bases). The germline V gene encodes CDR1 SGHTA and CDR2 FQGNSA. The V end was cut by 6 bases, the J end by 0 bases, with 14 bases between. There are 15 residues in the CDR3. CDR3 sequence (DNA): TGTGCCAGCAGACGTCAGGGAGAAGCTAACTATGGCTACACCTTC. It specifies CASRRQGEANYGYTF. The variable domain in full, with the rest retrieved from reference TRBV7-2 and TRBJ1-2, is GAGVSQSPSNKVTEKGKDVELRCDPISGHTALYWYRQSLGQGLEFLIYFQGNSAPDKSGLPSDRFSAERTGGSVSTLTIQRTQQEDSAVYLCASRRQGEANYGYTFGSGTRLTVV.

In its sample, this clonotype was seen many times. This CDR3 reads CSASRRQGGGYTF. Here the CDR3 DNA reads TGCAGTGCTAGTCGTCGACAGGGAGGTGGCTACACCTTC. V usage is TRBV20-1 and J usage is TRBJ1-2; 7 nucleotides match TRBD1. Germline CDR1 DFQATT, CDR2 SNEGSKA (reference sequence). Trimming took 3 bases from V and 7 from J; bases not matched to a gene: 8. The CDR3 consists of 13 residues.

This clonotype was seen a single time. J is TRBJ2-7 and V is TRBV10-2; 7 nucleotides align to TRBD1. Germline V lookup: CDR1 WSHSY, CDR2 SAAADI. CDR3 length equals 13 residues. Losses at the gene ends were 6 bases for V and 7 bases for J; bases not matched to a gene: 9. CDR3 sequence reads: CASRGKQGKEQYF. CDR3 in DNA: TGCGCCAGCAGAGGAAAACAGGGGAAAGAGCAGTACTTC.

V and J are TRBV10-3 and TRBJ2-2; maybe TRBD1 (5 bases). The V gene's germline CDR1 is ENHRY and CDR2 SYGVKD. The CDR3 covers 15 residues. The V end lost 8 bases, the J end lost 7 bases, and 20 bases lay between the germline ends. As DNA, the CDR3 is TGTGCCATCCTGGGCGCCGCTGGGGCCAGCGGGGAGCTGTTTTTT. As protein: CAILGAAGASGELFF.

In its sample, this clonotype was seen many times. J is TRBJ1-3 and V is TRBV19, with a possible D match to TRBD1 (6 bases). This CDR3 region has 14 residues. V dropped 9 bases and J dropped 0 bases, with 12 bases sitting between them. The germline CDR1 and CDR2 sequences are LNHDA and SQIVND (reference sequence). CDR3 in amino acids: CASTYRVSGNTIYF. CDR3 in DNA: TGTGCCAGCACCTACAGGGTCTCTGGAAACACCATATATTTT.

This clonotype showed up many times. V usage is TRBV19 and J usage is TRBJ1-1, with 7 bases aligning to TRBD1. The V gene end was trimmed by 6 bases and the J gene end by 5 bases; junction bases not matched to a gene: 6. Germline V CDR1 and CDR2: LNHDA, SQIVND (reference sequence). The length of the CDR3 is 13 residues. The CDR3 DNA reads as TGTGCCAGTAGAAATGAACAGGGGACTGAAGCTTTCTTT. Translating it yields CASRNEQGTEAFF. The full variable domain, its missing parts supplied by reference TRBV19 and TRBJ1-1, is DGGITQSPKYLFRKEGQNVTLSCEQNLNHDAMYWYRQDPGQGLRLIYYSQIVNDFQKGDIAEGYSVSREKKESFPLTVTSAQKNPTAFYLCASRNEQGTEAFFGQGTRLTVV.

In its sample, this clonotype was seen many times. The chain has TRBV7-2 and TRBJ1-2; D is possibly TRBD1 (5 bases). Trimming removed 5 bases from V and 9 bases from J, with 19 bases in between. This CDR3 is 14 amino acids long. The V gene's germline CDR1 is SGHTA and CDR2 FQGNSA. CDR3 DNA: TGTGCCAGCAGCCCCACGGGGACCGCGGCAAGCTACACCTTC. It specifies CASSPTGTAASYTF.

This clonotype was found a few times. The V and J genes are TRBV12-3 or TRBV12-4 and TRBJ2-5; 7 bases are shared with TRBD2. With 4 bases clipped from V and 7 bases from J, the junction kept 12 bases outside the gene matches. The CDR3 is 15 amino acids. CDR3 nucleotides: TGTGCCAGCAGTTCAAGCCGGGACCCGGGGGGGACCCAGTACTTC. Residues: CASSSSRDPGGTQYF.

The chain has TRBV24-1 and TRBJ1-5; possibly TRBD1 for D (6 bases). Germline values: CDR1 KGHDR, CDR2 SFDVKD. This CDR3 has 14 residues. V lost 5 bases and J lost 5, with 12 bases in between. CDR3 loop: CATSGTADDQPQHF. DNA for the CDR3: TGTGCCACCAGTGGGACAGCAGACGATCAGCCCCAGCATTTT.

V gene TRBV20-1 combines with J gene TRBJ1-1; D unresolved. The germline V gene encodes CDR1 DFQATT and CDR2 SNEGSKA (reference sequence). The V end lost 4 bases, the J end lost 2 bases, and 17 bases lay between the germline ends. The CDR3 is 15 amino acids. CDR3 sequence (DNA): TGCAGTGCTATCCCCCCTCGCGGGATTAACACTGAAGCTTTCTTT. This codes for CSAIPPRGINTEAFF.

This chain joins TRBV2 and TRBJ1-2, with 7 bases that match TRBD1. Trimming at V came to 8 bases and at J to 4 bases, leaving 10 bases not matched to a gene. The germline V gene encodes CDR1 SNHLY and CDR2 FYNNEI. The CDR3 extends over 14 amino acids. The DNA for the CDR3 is TGTGCCAGCGTTGACGGGCAGGGGGGCTATGGCTACACCTTC. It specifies CASVDGQGGYGYTF.

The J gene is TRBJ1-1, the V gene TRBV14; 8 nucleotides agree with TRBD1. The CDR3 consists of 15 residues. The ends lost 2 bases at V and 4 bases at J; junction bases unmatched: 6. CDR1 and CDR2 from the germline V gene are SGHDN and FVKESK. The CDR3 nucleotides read TGTGCCAGCAGCCAAAATCAACAGGGGGGCACTGAAGCTTTCTTT. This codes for CASSQNQQGGTEAFF.

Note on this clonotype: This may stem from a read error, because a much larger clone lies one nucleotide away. The CDR3 is CASSLAGPLDTEALF. The CDR3 DNA follows: TGTGCCAGCAGCTTAGCGGGACCGCTGGACACTGAAGCTCTCTTT. The V and J genes are TRBV25-1 and TRBJ1-1, with D possibly matching TRBD1 (5 bases). This CDR3 is built from 15 residues. In germline, CDR1 is MGHDK, CDR2 SYGVNS.

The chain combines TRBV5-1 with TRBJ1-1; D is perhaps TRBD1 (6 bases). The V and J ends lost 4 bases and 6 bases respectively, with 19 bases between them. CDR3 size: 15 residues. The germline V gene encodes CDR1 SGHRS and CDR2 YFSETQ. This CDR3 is CASSAQTGGLAEAFF. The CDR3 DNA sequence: TGCGCCAGCAGCGCCCAGACAGGAGGTCTTGCTGAAGCTTTCTTT.

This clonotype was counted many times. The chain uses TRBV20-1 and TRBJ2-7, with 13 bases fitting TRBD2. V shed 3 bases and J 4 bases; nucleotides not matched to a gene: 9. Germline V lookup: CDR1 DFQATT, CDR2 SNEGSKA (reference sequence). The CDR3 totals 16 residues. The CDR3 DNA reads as TGCAGTGCTAGTGTATCCGGGACTAGCGGGAATTACGAGCAGTACTTC. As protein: CSASVSGTSGNYEQYF.

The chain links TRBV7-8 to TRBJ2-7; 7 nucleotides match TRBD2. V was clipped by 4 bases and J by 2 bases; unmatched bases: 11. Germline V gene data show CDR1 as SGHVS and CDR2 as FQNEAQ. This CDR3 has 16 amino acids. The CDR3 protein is CASSYSGVVGTYEQYF. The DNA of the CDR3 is TGTGCCAGCAGCTACAGCGGGGTGGTTGGGACCTACGAGCAGTACTTC.

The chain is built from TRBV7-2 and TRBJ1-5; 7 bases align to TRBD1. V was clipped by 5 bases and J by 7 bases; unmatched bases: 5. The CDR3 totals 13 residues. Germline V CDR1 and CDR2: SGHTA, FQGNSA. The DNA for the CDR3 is TGTGCCAGCAGCCTTCAACAGGGGCAGCCCCAGCATTTT. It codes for CASSLQQGQPQHF.

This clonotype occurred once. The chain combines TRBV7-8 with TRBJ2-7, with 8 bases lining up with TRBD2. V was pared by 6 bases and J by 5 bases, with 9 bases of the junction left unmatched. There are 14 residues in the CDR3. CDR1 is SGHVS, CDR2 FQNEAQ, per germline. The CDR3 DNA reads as TGTGCCAGCAGGCGGGGGGCCGTAGAAAACGAGCAGTACTTC. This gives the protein CASRRGAVENEQYF.

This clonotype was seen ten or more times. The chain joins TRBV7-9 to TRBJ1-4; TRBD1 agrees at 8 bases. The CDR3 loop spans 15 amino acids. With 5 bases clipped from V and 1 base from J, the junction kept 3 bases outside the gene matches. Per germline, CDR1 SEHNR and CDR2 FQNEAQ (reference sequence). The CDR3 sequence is CASSQDRGTNEKLFF. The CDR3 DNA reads TGTGCCAGCAGCCAAGACAGGGGAACTAATGAAAAACTGTTTTTT.

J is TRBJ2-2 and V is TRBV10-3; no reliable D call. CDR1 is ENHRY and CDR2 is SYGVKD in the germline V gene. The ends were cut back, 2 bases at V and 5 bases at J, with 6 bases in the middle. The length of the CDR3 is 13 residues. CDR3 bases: TGTGCCATCAGTGAGGGTTGGACCGGGGAGCTGTTTTTT. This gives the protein CAISEGWTGELFF.

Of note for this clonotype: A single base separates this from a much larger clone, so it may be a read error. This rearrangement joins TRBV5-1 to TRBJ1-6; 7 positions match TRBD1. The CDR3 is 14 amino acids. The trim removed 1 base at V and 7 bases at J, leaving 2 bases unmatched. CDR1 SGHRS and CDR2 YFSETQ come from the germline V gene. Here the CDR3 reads CASSLSDRNSPLHF. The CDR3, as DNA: TGCGCCAGCAGCTTGTCGGACAGGAATTCACCCCTCCACTTT.

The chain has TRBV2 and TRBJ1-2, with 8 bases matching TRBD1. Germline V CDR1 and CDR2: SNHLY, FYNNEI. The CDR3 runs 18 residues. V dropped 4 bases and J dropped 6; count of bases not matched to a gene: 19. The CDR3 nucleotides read TGTGCCAGCAGTGTCCTCCAAGAGACAGGGGACAGCCTTAATGGCTACACCTTC. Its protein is CASSVLQETGDSLNGYTF.

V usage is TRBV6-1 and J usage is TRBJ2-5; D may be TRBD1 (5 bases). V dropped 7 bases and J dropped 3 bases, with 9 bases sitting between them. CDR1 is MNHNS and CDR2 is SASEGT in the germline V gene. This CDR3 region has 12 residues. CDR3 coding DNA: TGTGCCAGCAAACTGACAGAAGAGACCCAGTACTTC. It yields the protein CASKLTEETQYF.

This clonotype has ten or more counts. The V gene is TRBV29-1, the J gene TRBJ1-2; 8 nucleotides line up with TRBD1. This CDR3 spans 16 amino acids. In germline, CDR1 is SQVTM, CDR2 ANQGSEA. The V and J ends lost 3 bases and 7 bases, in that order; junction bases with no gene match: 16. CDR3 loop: CSVDRAGGKSRGGYTF. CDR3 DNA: TGCAGCGTTGATCGGGCAGGGGGCAAAAGTCGCGGTGGCTACACCTTC.

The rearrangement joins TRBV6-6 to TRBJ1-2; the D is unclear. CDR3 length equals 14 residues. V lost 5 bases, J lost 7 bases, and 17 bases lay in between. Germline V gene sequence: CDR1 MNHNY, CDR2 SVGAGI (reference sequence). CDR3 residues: CASSRREGKSGYTF. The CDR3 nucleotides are TGTGCCAGCAGTCGACGAGAAGGAAAATCTGGCTACACCTTC.

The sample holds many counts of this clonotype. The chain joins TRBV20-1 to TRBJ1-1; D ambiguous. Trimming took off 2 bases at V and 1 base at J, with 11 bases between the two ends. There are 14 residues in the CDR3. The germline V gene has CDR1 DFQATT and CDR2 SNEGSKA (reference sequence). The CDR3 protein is CSARQSGPNTEAFF. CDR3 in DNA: TGCAGTGCTAGACAAAGTGGACCGAACACTGAAGCTTTCTTT.

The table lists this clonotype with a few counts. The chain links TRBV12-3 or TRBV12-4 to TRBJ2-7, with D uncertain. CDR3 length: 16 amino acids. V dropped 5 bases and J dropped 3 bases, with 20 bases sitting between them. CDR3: CASSPWTDDPNYEQYF. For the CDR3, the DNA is TGTGCCAGCAGTCCCTGGACGGACGACCCTAACTACGAGCAGTACTTC.

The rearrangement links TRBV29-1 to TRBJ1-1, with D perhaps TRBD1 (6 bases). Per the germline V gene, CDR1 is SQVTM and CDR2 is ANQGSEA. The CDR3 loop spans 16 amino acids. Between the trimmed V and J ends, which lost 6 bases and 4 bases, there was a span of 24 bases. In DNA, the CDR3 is TGCAGCGTCCTTCTGACGGGGGGCCCCGGGGGCACTGAAGCTTTCTTT. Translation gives CSVLLTGGPGGTEAFF. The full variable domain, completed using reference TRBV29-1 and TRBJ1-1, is SAVISQKPSRDICQRGTSLTIQCQVDSQVTMMFWYRQQPGQSLTLIATANQGSEATYESGFVIDKFPISRPNLTFSTLTVSNMSPEDSSIYLCSVLLTGGPGGTEAFFGQGTRLTVV.

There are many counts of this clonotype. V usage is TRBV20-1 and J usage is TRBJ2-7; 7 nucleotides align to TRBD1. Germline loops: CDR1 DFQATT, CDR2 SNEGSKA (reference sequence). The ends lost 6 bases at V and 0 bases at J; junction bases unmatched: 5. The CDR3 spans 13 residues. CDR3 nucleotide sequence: TGCAGTGCGAGACAGGGTGGCTCCTACGAGCAGTACTTC. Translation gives CSARQGGSYEQYF.

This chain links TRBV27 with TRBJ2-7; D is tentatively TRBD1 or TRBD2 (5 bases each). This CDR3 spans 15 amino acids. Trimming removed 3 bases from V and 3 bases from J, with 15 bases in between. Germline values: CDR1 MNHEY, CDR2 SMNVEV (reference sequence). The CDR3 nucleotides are TGTGCCAGCAGTTTCTCTAGGGGTGGGGGCTACGAGCAGTACTTC. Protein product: CASSFSRGGGYEQYF.

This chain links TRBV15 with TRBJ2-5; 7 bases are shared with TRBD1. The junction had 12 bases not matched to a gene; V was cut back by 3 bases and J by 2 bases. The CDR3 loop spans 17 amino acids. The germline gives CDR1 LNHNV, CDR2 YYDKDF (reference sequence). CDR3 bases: TGTGCCACCAGCAGCCGATATCCACAGGGGAAACAAGAGACCCAGTACTTC. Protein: CATSSRYPQGKQETQYF.

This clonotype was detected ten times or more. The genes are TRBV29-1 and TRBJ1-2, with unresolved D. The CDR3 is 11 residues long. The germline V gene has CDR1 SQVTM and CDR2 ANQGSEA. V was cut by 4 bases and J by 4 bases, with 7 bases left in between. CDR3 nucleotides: TGCAGCGTTGGGATCAGCTATGGCTACACCTTC. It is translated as CSVGISYGYTF.